What follows is one TCR beta chain and its context. In its sample, this clone was seen a few times. It lacks a known antigen. One base away there is no much larger clone; base qualities are not given. At the junction V is shortened by 6 bases and J by 2 bases; bases outside the gene matches: 11. The cysteine opens and the phenylalanine closes a CDR3 of 17 amino acids. The kept DNA is CDR3 alone, 51 bases in frame from the first base. CDR1 and CDR2 (KGHSH, LQKENI) derive from the germline V gene. These data come from a study of beta chain features in type 1 diabetes (dated by TCRdb to 2017 to 2018). In terms of the full investigation: No differences in mean age, gender distribution, total cell number or subset yield were found between patients and healthy donors. A total of 107,917,701 sorted cells were examined across all samples, and a strong correlation was observed between cell number per subset and RNA yield. The study compared the TCRB repertoires of sorted circulating CD4+ T cell subsets in recently diagnosed type 1 diabetes patients with those in matched healthy donors. Regulatory and stem cell-like memory subsets were obtained from only 8 patients and roughly 8 healthy donors, while naive and central memory subsets were obtained from all 28 donors.

The study at large found these results: The naive, central memory and regulatory TCRB repertoires appeared to resemble one another more closely among patients than among healthy donors. PCR may preferentially amplify shorter templates, but because patient and control samples were amplified and corrected together, any resulting skew would affect both groups equally. Because cDNA rather than genomic DNA was sequenced, highly expressing activated cells could have been over-represented, although no difference in activation and CD3 levels was found between groups. HLA sub-analyses involved small numbers of individuals, so any influence of HLA type on TCRB rearrangement remained unresolved. Type 1 diabetes patients showed a moderate but significant shortening of TCRB CDR3 length in all four CD4+ subsets. Fewer insertions and more nucleotide deletions at VDJ recombination sites were observed in patients with type 1 diabetes, implying thymic rearrangement abnormalities.

From each donor, a single peripheral blood sample of approximately 110 mL on average was drawn into heparinised tubes. A BD FACSAria II was used to sort naive, central memory, regulatory and stem cell-like memory CD4+ T cells with a panel that included CD45RO, CCR7, CD25, CD127, CD95 and CD27. A purity above 95% was achieved for all sorted populations. PBMCs were isolated immediately by Lymphoprep density gradient centrifugation and stained directly without culture. To minimize batch effects, samples were stained and sorted in pairs, one healthy donor with one patient per experiment. The High Capacity cDNA Reverse Transcription Kit was used to reverse transcribe all of the isolated RNA, meaning that expressed TCRB transcripts were what got sequenced. Deep immunoSEQ sequencing was performed on naive, central memory and regulatory T cell samples, with an average of around 3.5 million total reads per sample. Sorted cells were lysed in RLT buffer, and RNA was extracted using DNase-treated RNeasy Micro or Mini kits according to cell number. Each cell subset was processed on its own to prevent cross-contamination, while patient and healthy donor samples were processed together. TCRB sequences were amplified from cDNA with the immunoSEQ multiplex PCR, producing 87-bp fragments spanning the CDR3 region. The amplicons were sequenced using the Illumina HiSeq platform. Under the source paper's analysis protocol: PCR bias was computationally corrected using synthetic template baselines, reads within Hamming distance 2 were collapsed, and singletons that could not be merged were discarded. Reads were aligned to IMGT to assign V, D and J genes, CDR3 length, and insertions or deletions at six rearrangement sites. Within each subset, clonotype counts were normalized to the number of sorted cells before true diversity and Gini coefficients were calculated with the tcR R package. The overlap coefficient, calculated on TCRB nucleotide sequences, was used to measure repertoire sharing. Out-of-frame TCRB sequences from naive cells were analyzed to stand in for the pre-selection repertoire. The table was pulled from immuneACCESS by TCRdb, which kept in-frame rearrangements only. Such tables lose some clones; where checked, under half of the loss comes from unresolved V genes, and the rest has no known cause. That table supplies the V and J calls and clone size; D and trimming were determined from the DNA. This sample lists 250,000 to 350,000 clones; 11% were detected once. 0.015% to 0.02% of the sample lies in the top ten.

The source of this sequence is a woman under 40 in good health. Specimen: naive CD4+ T cells from blood. The intended sense of this specimen's cell subset or site label: true naive CD4+ T cells. The rearranged segments are TRBV18 and TRBJ2-5; 11 bases in the junction line up with TRBD2. The CDR3 region reads CASSPMVGLAAQETQYF. The DNA is as follows: TGTGCCAGCTCCCCGATGGTGGGACTAGCGGCGCAAGAGACCCAGTACTTC.